This record looks at one TCR beta chain sequence and its context. Germline CDR1 is SGHAT and CDR2 is FQNNGV. V shed 5 bases and J shed 4 bases, with 18 bases lying between them. The length of the CDR3 is 16 residues. This sample is drawn from a study of blood T cell repertoires in COVID-19. The table came from immunoSEQ multiplex PCR; TCRdb's copy has only in-frame clones and leaves some out. The sample lists under 300,000 clones, 70% to 90% occurring once. The specimen sequenced was peripheral blood. The clonotype originates from a man in his sixties with acute or convalescent COVID-19. J is TRBJ2-1 and V is TRBV11-2, with D tentatively TRBD1 (5 bases). The chain's CDR3 is CASSPRLQGIYNEQFF. Here the CDR3 DNA reads TGTGCCAGCAGCCCCCGTCTCCAGGGTATTTACAATGAGCAGTTCTTC.